This TCR beta chain originates from a study of blood T cell repertoires in COVID-19. Assignments of participants to cohorts depended upon their own reported clinical history. The study counted Cohort 3 donors as recovered given two negative PCRs, clearance, or symptom resolution. Method: immunoSEQ multiplex PCR; TCRdb's copy keeps in-frame clones and lacks some. The table lists 130,000 or so clones, less than 90% of them singletons, with 15% to 20% in the top ten. The V and J ends lost 1 base and 7 bases, in that order; junction bases with no gene match: 7. The CDR3 length is 15 residues. Germline lookup yields CDR1 SGHNT and CDR2 YENEEA.

The TCR was taken from a man between 25 and 39 years old who had recovered from COVID-19. J is TRBJ2-1 and V is TRBV11-3; TRBD2 matches at 7 bases. Material: PBMCs or T cells enriched from blood (not recorded which). CDR3 DNA: TGTGCCAGCAGCTTAGGCGTGACTAGCTTAAATGAGCAGTTCTTC. Amino acid sequence: CASSLGVTSLNEQFF.